The present TCR beta chain was sequenced within a study of T cells in Graves' hyperthyroidism and ophthalmopathy. Study as a whole: Blood was drawn when the patient was first diagnosed and still untreated.

RNA transcripts were the template for amplifying TCR beta CDR3 regions. Using the HTBI primer set, a first-round RT-PCR was run on the TCR CDR3. TCRdb redid the calling of the multiplex PCR reads with MiXCR, one entry per CDR3 protein. The sample consists of more than 300,000 distinct CDR3 sequences, approximately 14% of them appearing once. Trimming cost V 1 base and J 4 bases, with 10 bases left between them. Germline values: CDR1 SQVTM, CDR2 ANQGSEA. This CDR3 is built from 13 residues. This clonotype has a count of ten or more. Sequencing was carried out using blood. The gene calls are TRBV29-1 and TRBJ2-5, with D tentatively TRBD2 (7 bases). This clonotype was obtained from a woman in her sixties with Graves' hyperthyroidism. CDR3: CSVEAGGAETQYF. Here the CDR3 DNA reads TGCAGCGTTGAAGCGGGGGGCGCAGAGACCCAGTACTTC.